These 14 T cell receptor beta chains originate from one sample sequenced in a study of blood T cell repertoires in COVID-19. The method was immunoSEQ multiplex PCR; TCRdb's version includes in-frame clones alone and lacks a portion of them. Of 250,000 to 300,000 clones listed, 80% to 90% are singletons. The sample was peripheral blood. The receptors were sampled from a woman aged 70-85 years with COVID-19, enrolled during active disease.

The table lists this clone with a count of one. V gene TRBV19 combines with J gene TRBJ2-7; D not certain. Germline assignment: CDR1 LNHDA and CDR2 SQIVND (reference sequence). CDR3 length: 14 amino acids. Trimming removed 4 bases at V and 2 bases at J, with 12 bases between. In DNA form, the CDR3 reads TGTGCCAGTAGTAGGTTCGGCACTACCTACGAGCAGTACTTC. This gives the protein CASSRFGTTYEQYF.

V usage is TRBV4-1 and J usage is TRBJ1-1; D call uncertain. In germline, CDR1 is MGHRA, CDR2 YSYEKL. V shed 10 bases and J shed 0 bases, with 15 bases lying between them. This CDR3 comprises 14 residues. CDR3 sequence reads: CATTADSLNTEAFF. The CDR3, as DNA: TGCGCCACCACCGCCGACTCGCTGAACACTGAAGCTTTCTTT.

The chain recombines TRBV30 with TRBJ2-3; 8 bases map to TRBD2. Germline V gene lookup returns CDR1 GTSNPN and CDR2 SVGIG (reference sequence). The V gene end was trimmed by 3 bases and the J gene end by 1 base; junction bases not matched to a gene: 6. There are 15 residues in the CDR3. CDR3 residues: CAWSPLAGGTDTQYF. The CDR3 bases are TGTGCCTGGAGCCCCCTAGCGGGCGGCACAGATACGCAGTATTTT.

The CDR3 coding sequence is TGTGCCAGCAGTTCCCTAGGACTATCATCCTACAATGAGCAGTTCTTC. It translates to CASSSLGLSSYNEQFF. The chain carries TRBV2 and TRBJ2-1; D is possibly TRBD2 (6 bases). V was cut by 5 bases and J by 1 base, with 15 bases left in between. This CDR3 spans 16 amino acids. The germline CDR1 and CDR2 sequences are SNHLY and FYNNEI. The full variable domain, rest sourced from reference TRBV2 and TRBJ2-1, is EPEVTQTPSHQVTQMGQEVILRCVPISNHLYFYWYRQILGQKVEFLVSFYNNEISEKSEIFDDQFSVERPDGSNFTLKIRSTKLEDSAMYFCASSSLGLSSYNEQFFGPGTRLTVL.

The CDR3 DNA reads as TGTGCCTGGGCTAGCGGGTCTTCCTACGAGCAGTACTTC. Encoded protein: CAWASGSSYEQYF. The chain is built from TRBV30 and TRBJ2-7; 8 nucleotides match TRBD2. This CDR3 spans 13 amino acids. With V trimmed by 5 bases and J by 1 base, 4 bases remained unmatched. In germline, CDR1 is GTSNPN, CDR2 SVGIG (reference sequence). The whole variable domain, remainder taken from reference TRBV30 and TRBJ2-7, is SQTIHQWPATLVQPVGSPLSLECTVEGTSNPNLYWYRQAAGRGLQLLFYSVGIGQISSEVPQNLSASRPQDRQFILSSKKLLLSDSGFYLCAWASGSSYEQYFGPGTRLTVT.

The chain employs TRBV19 and TRBJ2-5; TRBD1 is a possible D gene (5 bases). The CDR3 covers 15 residues. The V gene lost 1 base and the J gene lost 7 bases, with 16 bases spanning the gap. Per the germline V gene, CDR1 is LNHDA and CDR2 is SQIVND (reference sequence). In DNA form, the CDR3 reads TGTGCCAGTAGTATAGGGGGCTCCTCGCTGGGGACCCAGTACTTC. Protein sequence: CASSIGGSSLGTQYF.

The chain uses TRBV6-5 and TRBJ1-6; 8 nucleotides align to TRBD1. V lost 4 bases to trimming and J lost 8 bases; unmatched junction nucleotides: 4. The germline V gene encodes CDR1 MNHEY and CDR2 SVGAGI. The CDR3 has 14 residues. Here the CDR3 reads CASSSGQADSPLHF. CDR3 in DNA: TGTGCCAGCAGTTCGGGACAGGCAGATTCACCCCTCCACTTT.

The chain recombines TRBV18 with TRBJ1-1, with a possible D match to TRBD1 (6 bases). The CDR3 runs 14 residues. V dropped 2 bases and J dropped 5 bases, with 12 bases sitting between them. Per the germline V gene, CDR1 is KGHSH and CDR2 is LQKENI. The CDR3 coding sequence is TGTGCCAGCTCACCAAGGGCAGGGGATACTGAAGCTTTCTTT. Protein sequence: CASSPRAGDTEAFF.

The chain uses TRBV12-3 or TRBV12-4 and TRBJ1-1, with 7 bases matching TRBD1. V gave up 0 bases and J gave up 6 bases; unmatched junction bases: 1. This CDR3 has 13 amino acids. This CDR3 is CASSLAGGSEAFF. The CDR3 bases are TGTGCCAGCAGTTTAGCAGGGGGCTCTGAAGCTTTCTTT.

This clone was found a few times. This rearrangement joins TRBV19 to TRBJ2-1; 8 bases map to TRBD1. CDR1 is LNHDA and CDR2 is SQIVND in the germline V gene (reference sequence). With 7 bases clipped from V and 6 bases from J, the junction kept 8 bases outside the gene matches. There are 14 residues in the CDR3. CDR3 nucleotide sequence: TGTGCCAGTACGCCGGGACAGGACTTCAATGAGCAGTTCTTC. As protein: CASTPGQDFNEQFF.

V usage is TRBV5-1 and J usage is TRBJ2-1, with 7 nucleotides matching TRBD2. CDR1 SGHRS and CDR2 YFSETQ come from the germline V gene. The J segment lost 5 bases and the V segment lost 1 base, leaving 3 bases of the junction unmatched. This CDR3 contains 14 residues. CDR3 DNA sequence: TGCGCCAGCAGCTTGTGGGGGGGAAACAATGAGCAGTTCTTC. This sequence encodes CASSLWGGNNEQFF.

The chain joins TRBV19 to TRBJ2-5; D call uncertain. Germline lookup yields CDR1 LNHDA and CDR2 SQIVND (reference sequence). The V end was cut by 5 bases, the J end by 4 bases, with 17 bases between. CDR3 size: 15 residues. CDR3 DNA sequence: TGTGCCAGTAGTCGCCTCCTAGAAACGGTAGAGACCCAGTACTTC. It specifies CASSRLLETVETQYF.

The V gene is TRBV2, the J gene TRBJ2-2; TRBD2 aligns across 9 bases. The V and J ends lost 7 bases and 8 bases, in that order; junction bases with no gene match: 11. CDR1 and CDR2 from the germline V gene are SNHLY and FYNNEI. CDR3 length equals 15 residues. The CDR3 DNA reads as TGTGCCAGCAAGTTTGGCGGGAGGGCCAGGGGGGAGCTGTTTTTT. This codes for CASKFGGRARGELFF. Looking up the rest from reference TRBV2 and TRBJ2-2 gives the full variable domain: EPEVTQTPSHQVTQMGQEVILRCVPISNHLYFYWYRQILGQKVEFLVSFYNNEISEKSEIFDDQFSVERPDGSNFTLKIRSTKLEDSAMYFCASKFGGRARGELFFGEGSRLTVL.

The V call is TRBV3-1 (or the pseudogene TRBV3-2), the J call TRBJ1-2; 9 bases are a match to TRBD1. The junction had 3 bases not matched to a gene; V was cut back by 4 bases and J by 6 bases. Germline CDR1 is LGHDT and CDR2 is YNNKEL (reference sequence). The CDR3 spans 13 residues. The CDR3 loop is CASSLRTGDGYTF. The CDR3 nucleotides are TGTGCCAGCAGCCTCCGGACAGGGGATGGCTACACCTTC.